What follows are 32 T cell receptor beta chains derived from one specimen sequenced in a study of OX40 agonist ivuxolimab in advanced cancers. Assay: immunoSEQ multiplex PCR; the TCRdb copy retains only in-frame clones and omits some. This sample yields more than 85,000 clones, of which about 90% are seen a single time; 1.5% to 2% belongs to the top ten. Material: CD4+ or CD8+ T cells sorted from blood, obtained in a trial of the OX40 agonist ivuxolimab. The receptor source for this set is an adult with an advanced solid tumor such as melanoma, head and neck, liver or kidney cancer.

This clone appeared once. The chain uses TRBV29-1 and TRBJ1-1, with D uncertain. Trimming cost V 7 bases and J 3 bases, with 15 bases left between them. There are 13 residues in the CDR3. Germline CDR1 reads SQVTM; CDR2 reads ANQGSEA. CDR3 in amino acids: CSGYGGRDTEAFF. DNA for the CDR3: TGCAGCGGCTACGGCGGGCGGGACACTGAAGCTTTCTTT. The full variable domain, in which reference TRBV29-1 and TRBJ1-1 provide the parts outside the CDR3, is SAVISQKPSRDICQRGTSLTIQCQVDSQVTMMFWYRQQPGQSLTLIATANQGSEATYESGFVIDKFPISRPNLTFSTLTVSNMSPEDSSIYLCSGYGGRDTEAFFGQGTRLTVV.

The chain is built from TRBV4-1 and TRBJ1-6; no firm D call. From germline, CDR1 is MGHRA and CDR2 YSYEKL. CDR3 length: 14 amino acids. The V end lost 4 bases, the J end lost 7 bases, and 11 bases lay between the germline ends. In DNA, the CDR3 is TGCGCCAGCAGCCCCCAGGAATCCAATTCACCCCTCCACTTT. This codes for CASSPQESNSPLHF.

The J gene is TRBJ2-1, the V gene TRBV18; perhaps TRBD1 as D (5 bases). This CDR3 region has 15 residues. Trimming cost V 3 bases and J 5 bases, with 14 bases left between them. The germline V gene has CDR1 KGHSH and CDR2 LQKENI. The CDR3 nucleotides read TGTGCCAGCTCACCTAGGGTAGGGGCGGACAATGAGCAGTTCTTC. It translates to CASSPRVGADNEQFF.

The chain couples TRBV10-1 to TRBJ2-4; D gene uncertain. Trimming took off 0 bases at V and 6 bases at J, with 15 bases between the two ends. This CDR3 has 16 residues. Germline lookup yields CDR1 WNHNN and CDR2 SYGVQD (reference sequence). CDR3 DNA: TGCGCCAGCAGTGAGTCGATGACCCCCGGGTCAAACATTCAGTACTTC. This encodes CASSESMTPGSNIQYF.

The chain couples TRBV6-1 to TRBJ2-3, with a tentative D call TRBD1 (6 bases). V was cut by 7 bases and J by 0 bases, with 14 bases left in between. CDR1 MNHNS and CDR2 SASEGT come from the germline V gene. The CDR3 loop spans 15 amino acids. The DNA of the CDR3 is TGTGCCAGCACTCGAGTCCAGGGGAGCACAGATACGCAGTATTTT. Protein: CASTRVQGSTDTQYF.

The J gene is TRBJ1-2, the V gene TRBV19; D perhaps matches TRBD1 (6 bases). V lost 5 bases, J lost 8 bases, and 21 bases lay in between. The V gene's germline CDR1 is LNHDA and CDR2 SQIVND (reference sequence). The CDR3 sequence is 15 residues long. CDR3 coding DNA: TGTGCCAGTAGTGTGACAGGCGCTTCAACCAAGGGCTACACCTTC. It translates to CASSVTGASTKGYTF.

J is TRBJ2-1 and V is TRBV5-4, with D maybe TRBD1 (6 bases). V shed 4 bases and J shed 7 bases, with 12 bases lying between them. The V gene's germline CDR1 is SGHNT and CDR2 YYREEE (reference sequence). The CDR3 runs 13 residues. The CDR3 bases are TGTGCCAGCAGCCCTGGACAGAGGAATGAGCAGTTCTTC. This encodes CASSPGQRNEQFF. The complete variable domain, with remaining parts taken from reference TRBV5-4 and TRBJ2-1, reads ETGVTQSPTHLIKTRGQQVTLRCSSQSGHNTVSWYQQALGQGPQFIFQYYREEENGRGNFPPRFSGLQFPNYSSELNVNALELDDSALYLCASSPGQRNEQFFGPGTRLTVL.

The chain recombines TRBV10-3 with TRBJ1-2, with 10 bases identical to TRBD1. CDR3 length: 13 residues. CDR1 and CDR2 from the germline V gene are ENHRY and SYGVKD. V lost 4 bases, J lost 7 bases, and 3 bases stayed unmatched. The CDR3 coding sequence is TGTGCCATCAGTGGACAGGGGGCGGTTGGCTACACCTTC. Its translation is CAISGQGAVGYTF.

As DNA, the CDR3 is TGTGCCAGCAGGCAAAAAAAAGATGCGCGGGGCAATAAGGGCTATGGCTACACCTTC. The encoded protein is CASRQKKDARGNKGYGYTF. The rearrangement uses TRBV21-1 and TRBJ1-2. TRBV21-1 is termed a pseudogene. This CDR3 spans 19 amino acids.

CDR3 DNA: TGCGCCAGCAGCCCAAACAGGGGTGATCAGCCCCAGCATTTT. Encoded protein: CASSPNRGDQPQHF. The rearrangement links TRBV4-3 to TRBJ1-5; 7 bases map to TRBD1. CDR3 size: 14 residues. Germline loops: CDR1 LGHNA, CDR2 YSLEER. Unmatched junction bases numbered 5, after V lost 4 bases and J lost 5 bases.

The chain has TRBV5-4 and TRBJ1-3, with 7 bases matching TRBD1. Trimming at V came to 4 bases and at J to 4 bases, leaving 11 bases not matched to a gene. This CDR3 is built from 16 residues. Per germline, CDR1 SGHNT and CDR2 YYREEE (reference sequence). The CDR3, as DNA: TGTGCCAGCAGCGCCAGACAGGGACCATCCGGAAACACCATATATTTT. Its translation is CASSARQGPSGNTIYF.

The chain links TRBV20-1 to TRBJ2-1; D is undetermined. There are 11 residues in the CDR3. Germline lookup yields CDR1 DFQATT and CDR2 SNEGSKA (reference sequence). V was trimmed by 5 bases and J by 5 bases, leaving 7 bases between them. The CDR3 protein is CSALRNNEQFF. The CDR3 DNA is TGCAGTGCTCTGCGGAACAATGAGCAGTTCTTC.

Notes on this clone: Its ends do not fully match the called genes, so a read error is possible. This chain uses TRBV4-3 with TRBJ1-2, with D hard to call. This CDR3 has 14 residues. The V gene's germline CDR1 is LGHNA and CDR2 YSLEER. In DNA form, the CDR3 reads TGCGCCAGCAGCCCGGACCTTCTTAACTATGGCTGCACCTTC. Translating it yields CASSPDLLNYGCTF.

The chain joins TRBV28 to TRBJ1-1, with unresolved D. The germline CDR1 and CDR2 sequences are MDHEN and SYDVKM. The CDR3 is 14 residues long. Trimming took 5 bases from V and 2 from J, leaving 12 bases between them. The CDR3 here is CASSTVTGNTEAFF. The CDR3 nucleotides are TGTGCCAGCAGTACAGTGACGGGTAACACTGAAGCTTTCTTT.

The chain joins TRBV23-1 to TRBJ1-2; D unclear. Being an ORF, TRBV23-1 has a function that is uncertain. The CDR3 extends over 12 amino acids. The V end was cut by 8 bases, the J end by 5 bases, with 12 bases between. The CDR3 DNA sequence: TGCGCCAGCCCGGGAGGGAGTTATGGCTACACCTTC. Amino acids: CASPGGSYGYTF.

This chain uses TRBV28 with TRBJ2-5; 9 bases align to TRBD2. The DNA end lines up better with TRBJ2-7; the J call may be wrong. From germline, CDR1 is MDHEN and CDR2 SYDVKM. CDR3 length: 15 residues. The CDR3 DNA is TGTGCCAGCAGTTTAATTTCGACTAGCGGCTACGAGCAGTACTTC. Its translation is CASSLISTSGYEQYF.

The gene calls are TRBV28 and TRBJ1-1; D ambiguous. V lost 4 bases and J lost 1, with 19 bases in between. CDR1 is MDHEN, CDR2 SYDVKM, per germline. This CDR3 has 17 amino acids. This CDR3 reads CASSSPGVRMRNTEAFF. In DNA form, the CDR3 reads TGTGCCAGCAGTTCCCCAGGAGTCCGAATGAGGAACACTGAAGCTTTCTTT. Together with reference TRBV28 and TRBJ1-1, the CDR3 gives the full variable domain: DVKVTQSSRYLVKRTGEKVFLECVQDMDHENMFWYRQDPGLGLRLIYFSYDVKMKEKGDIPEGYSVSREKKERFSLILESASTNQTSMYLCASSSPGVRMRNTEAFFGQGTRLTVV.

The chain is built from TRBV10-3 and TRBJ1-3, with D unclear. This CDR3 contains 13 residues. V lost 6 bases to trimming and J lost 0 bases, with 6 bases between them. Germline V gene data show CDR1 as ENHRY and CDR2 as SYGVKD. CDR3 in DNA: TGTGCCATCAGAAGCCTCTCTGGAAACACCATATATTTT. Translation gives CAIRSLSGNTIYF.

The V gene is TRBV6-1, the J gene TRBJ2-5; no reliable D call. V gave up 4 bases and J gave up 5 bases, with 8 bases separating them. CDR3 length: 12 amino acids. Germline CDR1 and CDR2: MNHNS and SASEGT. CDR3 loop: CASSAQPETQYF. CDR3 coding DNA: TGTGCCAGCAGTGCCCAACCCGAGACCCAGTACTTC.

The rearrangement links TRBV6-6 to TRBJ2-1, with 8 bases that match TRBD1. The CDR3 is 14 amino acids. From germline, CDR1 is MNHNY and CDR2 SVGAGI (reference sequence). Trimming removed 6 bases from V and 5 bases from J; junction bases left unmatched: 6. CDR3: CASRIGTGDNEQFF. DNA for the CDR3: TGTGCCAGCAGAATTGGGACAGGTGACAATGAGCAGTTCTTC.

The chain uses TRBV18 and TRBJ2-3; 11 nucleotides align to TRBD2. With 2 bases clipped from V and 4 bases from J, the junction kept 8 bases outside the gene matches. The CDR3 has 17 residues. In germline, CDR1 is KGHSH, CDR2 LQKENI. The CDR3 loop is CASSPITLAGGADTQYF. The CDR3 region has the DNA TGTGCCAGCTCACCAATTACCCTAGCGGGAGGTGCAGATACGCAGTATTTT.

The chain carries TRBV6-6 and TRBJ2-3; no firm D call. This CDR3 has 16 amino acids. V was cut by 6 bases and J by 4 bases, with 20 bases left in between. Germline loops: CDR1 MNHNY, CDR2 SVGAGI (reference sequence). The CDR3 loop is CASSSGGTSAADTQYF. In nucleotides, the CDR3 is TGTGCCAGCAGCTCGGGTGGAACGTCCGCGGCAGATACGCAGTATTTT.

J is TRBJ1-5 and V is TRBV30, with a weak D call TRBD1 (5 bases). Germline values: CDR1 GTSNPN, CDR2 SVGIG (reference sequence). V lost 2 bases and J lost 6, with 11 bases in between. The CDR3 has 13 amino acids. CDR3 residues: CAWSLGGGQPQHF. CDR3 nucleotides: TGTGCCTGGAGTTTGGGGGGGGGTCAGCCCCAGCATTTT.

The rearrangement uses TRBV5-1 and TRBJ1-1; weak D call: TRBD1 (5 bases). The CDR3 loop spans 14 amino acids. The V end lost 0 bases, the J end lost 1 base, and 7 bases lay between the germline ends. The germline CDR1 and CDR2 sequences are SGHRS and YFSETQ. This chain's CDR3 is CASSLDRQNTEAFF. CDR3 coding DNA: TGCGCCAGCAGCTTGGACAGGCAGAACACTGAAGCTTTCTTT.

This clone is a singleton in its sample. This chain connects TRBV10-3 to TRBJ2-3; 13 nucleotides line up with TRBD2. The CDR3 covers 17 residues. The V gene's germline CDR1 is ENHRY and CDR2 SYGVKD. J lost 3 bases, V lost 4 bases, and 7 bases had no gene match. CDR3 amino acids: CAISGTSGSGGTDTQYF. Here the CDR3 DNA reads TGTGCCATCAGTGGGACTAGCGGGAGCGGGGGGACAGATACGCAGTATTTT.

This clone was observed a single time. The chain couples TRBV18 to TRBJ2-7; 11 bases fit TRBD2. The CDR3 totals 17 residues. V lost 3 bases, J lost 1 base, and 8 bases stayed unmatched. Germline CDR1 is KGHSH and CDR2 is LQKENI. The CDR3 coding sequence is TGTGCCAGCTCACCTTATCTAGCGGGAGGTCGTTCCTACGAGCAGTACTTC. This translates into CASSPYLAGGRSYEQYF.

This clone came up once. V is TRBV5-4 and J is TRBJ1-4; 9 bases map to TRBD1. In germline, CDR1 is SGHNT, CDR2 YYREEE (reference sequence). The ends lost 3 bases at V and 10 bases at J; junction bases unmatched: 7. This CDR3 region has 14 residues. CDR3 region: CASSWDRAPGKLFF. The CDR3 DNA is TGTGCCAGCAGCTGGGACAGGGCCCCAGGAAAACTGTTTTTT.

The chain joins TRBV10-2 to TRBJ2-7, with 11 bases fitting TRBD2. Germline V gene data show CDR1 as WSHSY and CDR2 as SAAADI. J was trimmed by 6 bases and V by 3 bases; bases with no gene match: 13. This CDR3 region has 17 residues. The CDR3 sequence: CASSDLILAGVGGEQYF. The CDR3 coding sequence is TGCGCCAGCAGTGACCTAATACTAGCGGGAGTTGGCGGCGAGCAGTACTTC.

The V and J genes are TRBV18 and TRBJ1-1; TRBD1 might be the D (5 bases). This CDR3 has 14 amino acids. The V end lost 2 bases, the J end lost 4 bases, and 11 bases lay between the germline ends. Germline loops: CDR1 KGHSH, CDR2 LQKENI. CDR3 bases: TGTGCCAGCTCACCAGAGGGGAGACCCACTGAAGCTTTCTTT. It yields the protein CASSPEGRPTEAFF.

CDR3 amino acids: CASSRAGGDTGELFF. The CDR3 DNA sequence: TGTGCCAGCAGCCGAGCGGGAGGCGACACCGGGGAGCTGTTTTTT. The chain couples TRBV5-4 to TRBJ2-2, with TRBD2 matching over 9 bases. Unmatched junction bases numbered 4, after V lost 4 bases and J lost 3 bases. CDR3 length: 15 residues. Germline values: CDR1 SGHNT, CDR2 YYREEE (reference sequence).

This clone was found once. The chain couples TRBV5-1 to TRBJ2-5; 11 nucleotides align to TRBD2. This CDR3 region has 15 residues. The ends lost 2 bases at V and 1 base at J; junction bases unmatched: 1. The germline gives CDR1 SGHRS, CDR2 YFSETQ. CDR3 region: CASSFTSGSQETQYF. CDR3 nucleotide sequence: TGCGCCAGCAGCTTCACTAGCGGGAGCCAAGAGACCCAGTACTTC.

This clone was detected once. The chain uses TRBV4-2 and TRBJ2-7; 8 nucleotides match TRBD1. Looked up from germline, CDR1 is LGHNA and CDR2 is YNFKEQ. This CDR3 has 15 residues. Trimming removed 4 bases from V and 3 bases from J; junction bases left unmatched: 8. CDR3 coding DNA: TGTGCCAGCAGCCCATACGGACAGGGTAGCTACGAGCAGTACTTC. Its translation is CASSPYGQGSYEQYF.